This entry concerns a single T cell receptor (beta chain). With 1 base clipped from V and 8 bases from J, the junction kept 7 bases outside the gene matches. This CDR3 contains 15 residues. Germline lookup yields CDR1 SGHRS and CDR2 YFSETQ. This record belongs to a study of technical replicates of blood from a handful of donors. Method: immunoSEQ multiplex PCR; TCRdb's copy keeps in-frame clones and lacks some. The sample includes approximately 88,000 clones, roughly 94% of them seen just once. This TCR came from a human donor in good health. Sequencing was done on a sample of T cells isolated from PBMCs. The chain combines TRBV5-1 with TRBJ2-1, with 9 bases matching TRBD2. The CDR3 nucleotides are TGCGCCAGCAGCTTGCCACTAGCGGGCGCCCATGAGCAGTTCTTC. Encoded protein: CASSLPLAGAHEQFF.